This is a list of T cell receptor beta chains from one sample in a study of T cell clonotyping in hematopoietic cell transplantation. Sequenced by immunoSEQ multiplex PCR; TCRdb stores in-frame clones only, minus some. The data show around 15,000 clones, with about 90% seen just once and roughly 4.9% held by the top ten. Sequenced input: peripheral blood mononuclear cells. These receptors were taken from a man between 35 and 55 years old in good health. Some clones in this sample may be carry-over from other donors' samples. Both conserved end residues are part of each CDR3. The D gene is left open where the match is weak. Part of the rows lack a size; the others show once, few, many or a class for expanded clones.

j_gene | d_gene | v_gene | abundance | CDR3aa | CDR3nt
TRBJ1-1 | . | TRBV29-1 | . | CRVNDGVGSKTEAFF | TGCAGAGTAAACGACGGAGTAGGCAGTAAGACTGAAGCTTTCTTT
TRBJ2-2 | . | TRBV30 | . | CAWSGTGNTGELFF | TGTGCCTGGAGCGGGACCGGGAACACCGGGGAGCTGTTTTTT
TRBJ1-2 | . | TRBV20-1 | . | CSAQAGGGYTF | TGCAGTGCCCAAGCGGGCGGTGGCTACACCTTC
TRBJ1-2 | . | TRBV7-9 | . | CASSSEGLLANGYTF | TGTGCCAGCAGCTCGGAGGGACTCCTGGCCAATGGCTACACCTTC
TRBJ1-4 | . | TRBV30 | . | CAWRGDQNEKLFF | TGTGCCTGGAGGGGGGACCAGAATGAAAAACTGTTTTTT
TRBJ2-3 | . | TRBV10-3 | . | CAISESQGTDTQYF | TGTGCCATCAGTGAGTCTCAGGGCACAGATACGCAGTATTTT
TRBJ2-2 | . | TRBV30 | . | CAWSPTRELFF | TGTGCCTGGAGTCCTACCAGAGAGCTGTTTTTT
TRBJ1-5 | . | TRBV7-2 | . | CASSAMGGAHQPQHF | TGTGCCAGCAGCGCCATGGGCGGGGCGCATCAGCCCCAGCATTTT
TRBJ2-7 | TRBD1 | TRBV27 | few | CASSSIQGAVWQYF | TGTGCCAGCAGTTCCATTCAGGGGGCAGTTTGGCAGTACTTC
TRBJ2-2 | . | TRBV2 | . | CASSGWGKSNTGELFF | TGTGCCAGCAGTGGATGGGGAAAGTCGAACACCGGGGAGCTGTTTTTT
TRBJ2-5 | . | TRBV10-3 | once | CAISETGRETQYF | TGTGCCATCAGTGAAACAGGGCGAGAGACCCAGTACTTC
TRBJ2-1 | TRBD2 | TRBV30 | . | CAWSGLAGRDYNEQFF | TGTGCCTGGAGCGGACTAGCGGGCAGGGACTACAATGAGCAGTTCTTC